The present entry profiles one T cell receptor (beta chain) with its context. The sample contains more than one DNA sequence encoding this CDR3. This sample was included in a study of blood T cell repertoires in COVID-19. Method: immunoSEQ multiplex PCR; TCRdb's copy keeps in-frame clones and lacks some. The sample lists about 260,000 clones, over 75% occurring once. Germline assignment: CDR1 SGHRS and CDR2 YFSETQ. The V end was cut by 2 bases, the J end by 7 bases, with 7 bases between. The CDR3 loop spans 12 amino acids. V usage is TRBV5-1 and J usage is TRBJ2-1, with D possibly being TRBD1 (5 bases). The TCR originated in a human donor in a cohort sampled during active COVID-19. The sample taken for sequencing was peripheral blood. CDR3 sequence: CASSLGVNEQFF. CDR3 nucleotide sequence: TGCGCCAGCAGCTTAGGGGTTAATGAGCAGTTCTTC.